The T cell receptor beta chain under discussion was sequenced for a study of cytomegalovirus exposure and HLA in healthy donors. In regard to this clone: Its antigen remains unknown.

Study findings and constraints: An analysis that came later showed most CMV-associated TCR beta chains appearing HLA-restricted.

The germline CDR1 and CDR2 sequences are MDHEN and SYDVKM. V lost 3 bases, J lost 3 bases, and 11 bases lay in between. CDR3 length: 15 amino acids. It was with 60 Vbeta and 13 Jbeta primers that the PCR ran. Libraries were prepared by immunoSEQ multiplex PCR; TCRdb keeps only in-frame clonotypes and omits some of them. Of under 200,000 clones in the sample, more than 60% were seen once. Sequencing was carried out using PBMCs. The source of this sequence is a female donor in good health and CMV-seronegative. The J gene is TRBJ2-2, the V gene TRBV28, with TRBD2 as a possible D gene (5 bases). This CDR3 is CASSFGVVDTGELFF. The CDR3, as DNA: TGTGCCAGCAGTTTCGGGGTTGTGGACACCGGGGAGCTGTTTTTT.